These T cell receptor beta chains were read from a single sample in a study of T cells in Graves' hyperthyroidism and ophthalmopathy. MiXCR, run by TCRdb on the multiplex PCR reads, gives a single entry per CDR3 protein. The sample lists about 740,000 distinct CDR3 sequences, around 13% seen once, with roughly 10% in the top ten. The sample was blood. Source of these receptors: a woman under 30 with Graves' hyperthyroidism. The CDR3 runs from the conserved cysteine through the conserved F or W. A D gene is named only where the DNA matches it firmly. Part of the rows lack a size; the others show once, few, many or a class for expanded clones.

abundance,v_gene,j_gene,d_gene,CDR3nt,CDR3aa
many,TRBV7-8,TRBJ2-1,-,TGTGCCAGCAGCTTGGAGGGGGCAGGGGTGGCGGCTGAGCAGTTCTTC,CASSLEGAGVAAEQFF
many,TRBV10-3,TRBJ2-7,-,TGTGCCATCAGTGTTGGGGCTTCCTACGAGCAGTACTTC,CAISVGASYEQYF
-,TRBV28,TRBJ2-5,-,TGTGCCAGCAGTTTACTCCGGACTCATAATATACAAGAGACCCAGTACTTC,CASSLLRTHNIQETQYF
many,TRBV28,TRBJ2-5,TRBD1,TGTGCCAGCAGTCCCAGGGGCAGGGGGCGTTTAGAGACCCAGTACTTC,CASSPRGRGRLETQYF
many,TRBV30,TRBJ2-3,-,TGTGCCTGGAGTGTACTAGGGACAGATACGCAGTATTTT,CAWSVLGTDTQYF
-,TRBV24-1,TRBJ1-1,-,TGTGCCACCAGTGATGCCACAGCGAACACTGAAGCTTTCTTT,CATSDATANTEAFF
many,TRBV19,TRBJ2-1,TRBD2,TGTGCCAGTCACCAGCGGGAACACAATGAGCAGTTCTTC,CASHQREHNEQFF
few,TRBV29-1,TRBJ1-1,-,TGCAGCGTTTTACCCGGGGGGACTGAAGCTTTCTTT,CSVLPGGTEAFF
many,TRBV7-8,TRBJ1-2,TRBD1,TGTGCCAGCAGCCCGAGGCGCGGACAGGGTCCCTATGGCTACACCTTC,CASSPRRGQGPYGYTF
many,TRBV29-1,TRBJ2-1,TRBD1,TGCAGCGTTGATCTCCGGGACAGGGTATACAATGAGCAGTTCTTC,CSVDLRDRVYNEQFF
-,TRBV13,TRBJ2-2,TRBD2,TGTGCCAGCAGCTTACCTGCGGGAGGGCCCTCCGGGGAGCTGTTTTTT,CASSLPAGGPSGELFF
-,TRBV6-5,TRBJ1-3,-,TGTGCCAGCAGTTACACCGGACAGACCTCTGGAAACACCATATATTTT,CASSYTGQTSGNTIYF
many,TRBV20-1,TRBJ2-7,TRBD1,TGCAGTGCAAACAGGGGGTACGAGCAGTACTTC,CSANRGYEQYF
-,TRBV19,TRBJ1-2,-,TGTGCCAGTAGTATAAAAACTAACTATGGCTACACCTTC,CASSIKTNYGYTF
many,TRBV6-2/TRBV6-3,TRBJ2-7,TRBD1,TGTGCCAGCAGTCCTAGGGGGACAGCCTCCCACGAGCAGTACTTC,CASSPRGTASHEQYF
many,TRBV19,TRBJ1-1,-,TGTGCCAGTAGCATCCAGGGGAGAGCTTTCTTT,CASSIQGRAFF
many,TRBV11-2,TRBJ2-1,TRBD2,TGTGCCAGCAGCTTAGAGGTACTAGCGGGAGGGCGCTCCTACAATGAGCAGTTCTTC,CASSLEVLAGGRSYNEQFF
many,TRBV20-1,TRBJ2-5,TRBD1,TGCAGTGCTGGGGGACAGCCACAAGAGACCCAGTACTTC,CSAGGQPQETQYF
many,TRBV7-3,TRBJ2-1,TRBD2,TGTGCCAGCAGCTCTGTAGCGGGAGGCAATGAGCAGTTCTTC,CASSSVAGGNEQFF
-,TRBV5-1,TRBJ1-1,TRBD1,TGCGCCAGCAGAGGCGTGACAGGGCTGAACACTGAAGCTTTCTTT,CASRGVTGLNTEAFF
many,TRBV20-1,TRBJ2-3,TRBD1,TGCAGTGCTATAACCCTACAGGGGGATACGCAGTATTTT,CSAITLQGDTQYF
-,TRBV20-1,TRBJ2-6,-,TGCAGTGCTAGAGACAGAGACTCTGGGGCCAACGTCCTGACTTTC,CSARDRDSGANVLTF
few,TRBV9,TRBJ1-1,-,TGTGCCAGCAGCTCAGAACAGGACACTGAAGCTTTCTTT,CASSSEQDTEAFF
many,TRBV20-1,TRBJ2-5,TRBD2,TGCAGTGCTAGATCGGGAGGAGAGACCCAGTACTTC,CSARSGGETQYF
-,TRBV4-1,TRBJ1-6,-,TGCGCCAGCAGCTTCGGACGGCTCGCCGGGGCATTTAATTCACCCCTCCACTTT,CASSFGRLAGAFNSPLHF
many,TRBV20-1,TRBJ2-7,-,TGCAGTGCTGGAGAGGAGGCCGAGCAGTACTTC,CSAGEEAEQYF
many,TRBV30,TRBJ2-7,TRBD1,TGTGCCTGGAGTAAGACAGGGACCTACGAGCAGTACTTC,CAWSKTGTYEQYF
-,TRBV12-3/TRBV12-4,TRBJ2-3,TRBD1,TGTGCCAGCAGTCCCCGGGCAGGCGGCAGGGGGACAGATACGCAGTATTTT,CASSPRAGGRGTDTQYF
few,TRBV20-1,TRBJ2-7,TRBD2,TGCAGTGCTATTTTCTCCCGGACTAGCGGGAGGGCCCACGAGCAGTACTTC,CSAIFSRTSGRAHEQYF
many,TRBV11-2,TRBJ1-2,-,TGTGCCAGCAGCCCATACTTCACAGGGCATACTTCTTATGGCTACACCTTC,CASSPYFTGHTSYGYTF
many,TRBV5-8,TRBJ1-1,-,TGTGCCAGCAGCTTCGGGGGGCGCAGGACTGAAGCTTTCTTT,CASSFGGRRTEAFF
many,TRBV7-2,TRBJ1-3,-,TGTGCCAGCAGGCGCAGGGGCTCTGGAAACACCATATATTTT,CASRRRGSGNTIYF
-,TRBV27,TRBJ2-1,TRBD2,TGTGCCAGCAGCCACCGGACTAGCGGATTAGAGCAGTTCTTC,CASSHRTSGLEQFF
many,TRBV6-1,TRBJ2-1,TRBD1,TGTGCCAGCAGTGGCGGGACAGGGGGCGAAAATGAGCAGTTCTTC,CASSGGTGGENEQFF
few,TRBV6-1,TRBJ1-1,TRBD1,TGTGCCAGCAGTCCGGGACAGGGGCCTACGAACACTGAAGCTTTCTTT,CASSPGQGPTNTEAFF
-,TRBV7-2,TRBJ2-3,TRBD2,TGTGCCAGCAGCCGTAAGCGGACTAGCGGCACAGATACGCAGTATTTT,CASSRKRTSGTDTQYF
few,TRBV5-6,TRBJ1-2,-,TGTGCCAGCAGCTTGGGCCCAGGGGTCTGGGCTCGATACTATGGCTACACCTTC,CASSLGPGVWARYYGYTF
-,TRBV24-1,TRBJ2-1,-,TGTGCCACCAGTGATTCGGACGGTTTGGACAATGAGCAGTTCTTC,CATSDSDGLDNEQFF
many,TRBV28,TRBJ2-1,TRBD1,TGTGCCAGCAGTTTAGATCAGGGGGCTCAGTTCTTC,CASSLDQGAQFF
few,TRBV29-1,TRBJ2-1,TRBD1,TGCAGCGCGAATGACAGGGGGCGAGGAAGTGAGCAGTTCTTC,CSANDRGRGSEQFF
-,TRBV29-1,TRBJ1-1,-,TGCAGCGTACGAGCCCCGAAAGGGAGTGAAGCTTTCTTT,CSVRAPKGSEAFF
-,TRBV2,TRBJ2-7,-,TGTGCCAGCAGGCAAGACAGTTACCGCGAGCAGTACTTC,CASRQDSYREQYF
few,TRBV7-9,TRBJ2-7,-,TGTGCCAGCAGCTTAATGGGGGGCGAGCAGTACTTC,CASSLMGGEQYF
few,TRBV2,TRBJ2-7,-,TGTGCCGGAGCAAGGGGGGCCGAGCAGTACTTC,CAGARGAEQYF
few,TRBV14,TRBJ2-1,-,TGTGCCAGCAGCCGGGACATGCAGGGGAGCTCCTACAATGAGCAGTTCTTC,CASSRDMQGSSYNEQFF
-,TRBV6-1,TRBJ2-1,-,TGTGCCAGCACGTCCTCGAGGTGGAGCTCCTACAATGAGCAGTTCTTC,CASTSSRWSSYNEQFF
many,TRBV2,TRBJ1-1,TRBD1,TGTGCCAGCAGTCAATACAGGGGCCTGGTAGACACTGAAGCTTTCTTT,CASSQYRGLVDTEAFF
many,TRBV27,TRBJ2-1,-,TGTGCCAGCAGCCTTCTCGAGGTGGAGGGCTACAATGAGCAGTTCTTC,CASSLLEVEGYNEQFF
many,TRBV5-5,TRBJ2-5,-,TGTGCCAGCAGCGGTCGTCCGGAGACCCAGTACTTC,CASSGRPETQYF
-,TRBV7-9,TRBJ1-2,TRBD1,TGTGCCAGCAGCTTTAAGGAGGGGGCGCCTCGCGGCTACACCTTC,CASSFKEGAPRGYTF
few,TRBV29-1,TRBJ2-1,-,TGCAGCGTTTACGCCACTTCTGGGCATGAGCAGTTCTTC,CSVYATSGHEQFF
few,TRBV18,TRBJ2-5,-,TGTGCCAGCTCACCAAGCCTAGCGACCCAAGAGACCCAGTACTTC,CASSPSLATQETQYF
few,TRBV6-2/TRBV6-3,TRBJ2-3,-,TGTGCCAGCAGCATACTACTGCTCACAGATACGCAGTATTTT,CASSILLLTDTQYF
-,TRBV10-1,TRBJ2-1,-,TGCGCCAGCAGTGAGTCGGATAGCGGAAAATACAATGAGCAGTTCTTC,CASSESDSGKYNEQFF